What follows describes a single T cell receptor beta chain. TCRdb's table, derived via immunoSEQ multiplex PCR, lists solely in-frame clones and lacks some. The sample shows about 70,000 clones, about four fifths of them seen only once. The sample comes from a study of T cells in localized non-small cell lung cancer. This TCR was sampled from a female donor aged 60 or older with stage I lung adenocarcinoma. The specimen comprised peripheral blood, sampled before any cancer treatment.

The CDR3 DNA follows: TGTGCCAGCATAGGTGCTCCACCGCGGCGTGGCATTCAGTACTTC. This gives the protein CASIGAPPRRGIQYF. The chain employs TRBV6-4 and TRBJ2-4; D remains unclear. This CDR3 has 15 amino acids. CDR1 is MRHNA, CDR2 SNTAGT, per germline. V dropped 7 bases and J dropped 9 bases, with 22 bases sitting between them.